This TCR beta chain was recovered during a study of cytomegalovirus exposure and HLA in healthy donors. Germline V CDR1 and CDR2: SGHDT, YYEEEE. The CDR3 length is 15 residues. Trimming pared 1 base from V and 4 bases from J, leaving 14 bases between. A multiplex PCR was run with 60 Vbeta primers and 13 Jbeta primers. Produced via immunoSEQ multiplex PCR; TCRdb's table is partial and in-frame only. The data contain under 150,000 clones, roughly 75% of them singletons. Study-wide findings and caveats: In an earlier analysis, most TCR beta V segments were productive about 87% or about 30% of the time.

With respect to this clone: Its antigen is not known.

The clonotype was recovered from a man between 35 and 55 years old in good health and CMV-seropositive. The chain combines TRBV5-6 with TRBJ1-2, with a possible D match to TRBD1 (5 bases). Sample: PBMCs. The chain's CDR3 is CASSLWGGTAYGYTF. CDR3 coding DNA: TGTGCCAGCAGCTTGTGGGGGGGAACTGCCTATGGCTACACCTTC.